These 29 T cell receptor beta chains share one sample of origin, sequenced in a study of T cells in Graves' hyperthyroidism and ophthalmopathy. Authors of the study amplified TCR beta CDR3 regions from RNA transcripts. A set of HTBI primers served as the primers for a first-round RT-PCR of the TCR CDR3. TCRdb re-called the multiplex PCR reads with MiXCR, one entry per CDR3 protein. The table has under 350,000 distinct CDR3 sequences, roughly 13% seen once. The sample consisted of blood. All receptors derive from a woman aged 40 to 55 with Graves' ophthalmopathy.

This clonotype was counted many times. The CDR3 region is CASASTTGGGTEAFF. For the CDR3, the DNA is TGTGCCAGCGCCTCTACCACAGGGGGCGGCACTGAAGCTTTCTTT. This sequence joins TRBV25-1 and TRBJ1-1, with 9 bases fitting TRBD1. The V gene's germline CDR1 is MGHDK and CDR2 SYGVNS. V shed 8 bases, J shed 4 bases, and the junction held 11 bases outside the gene matches. This CDR3 contains 15 residues.

This clonotype was counted a few times. The chain couples TRBV7-2 to TRBJ2-5; D ambiguous. Trimming took 3 bases from V and 1 from J, leaving 15 bases between them. Germline V gives CDR1 SGHTA, CDR2 FQGNSA. The CDR3 runs 16 residues. The CDR3 protein is CASSLETGFFQETQYF. The CDR3, as DNA: TGTGCCAGCAGCTTGGAGACCGGGTTCTTCCAAGAGACCCAGTACTTC.

The genes are TRBV5-8 and TRBJ1-5; D is ambiguous. Trimming removed 2 bases from V and 7 bases from J, with 4 bases in between. This CDR3 contains 11 residues. Germline V lookup: CDR1 SGHTS, CDR2 YDEGEE. Here the CDR3 reads CASSFEQPQHF. CDR3 DNA sequence: TGTGCCAGCAGCTTTGAGCAGCCCCAGCATTTT.

This sequence joins TRBV20-1 and TRBJ2-2; no clear D. The CDR3 totals 14 residues. V lost 1 base and J 3 bases, leaving 9 bases between the germline ends. Per germline, CDR1 DFQATT and CDR2 SNEGSKA (reference sequence). DNA of the CDR3: TGCAGTGCTAGAGTGCAGTGGGACACCGGGGAGCTGTTTTTT. Encoded protein: CSARVQWDTGELFF.

At least ten counts were recorded for this clonotype. The chain is built from TRBV6-1 and TRBJ2-5; D unresolved. The ends were cut back, 4 bases at V and 5 bases at J, with 14 bases in the middle. The CDR3 spans 14 residues. Germline CDR1 and CDR2: MNHNS and SASEGT. In DNA form, the CDR3 reads TGTGCCAGCAGTGCTGGAAATGGATGGGAGACCCAGTACTTC. Protein product: CASSAGNGWETQYF.

The V call is TRBV19, the J call TRBJ1-2; perhaps TRBD1 as D (6 bases). Trimming shortened V by 3 bases and J by 6 bases, and 14 bases separated the two germline ends. The CDR3 is made up of 14 amino acids. Germline V lookup: CDR1 LNHDA, CDR2 SQIVND (reference sequence). In DNA, the CDR3 is TGTGCCAGTAGTATCCTAGGATACAGGGATGGCTACACCTTC. The encoded protein is CASSILGYRDGYTF.

This clonotype has at least ten counts. V usage is TRBV11-2 and J usage is TRBJ1-1; D is possibly TRBD1 (6 bases). The CDR3 contains 14 residues. Looked up from germline, CDR1 is SGHAT and CDR2 is FQNNGV. The V and J ends lost 6 bases and 0 bases respectively, with 11 bases between them. Here the CDR3 reads CASRDRPMNTEAFF. CDR3 nucleotide sequence: TGTGCCAGCAGAGACAGGCCCATGAACACTGAAGCTTTCTTT.

In its sample, this clonotype was seen a few times. V usage is TRBV9 and J usage is TRBJ1-2; no definite D call. Per germline, CDR1 SGDLS and CDR2 YYNGEE. The V and J ends lost 3 bases and 9 bases respectively, with 9 bases between them. The length of the CDR3 is 11 residues. Written as DNA, the CDR3 is TGTGCCAGCAGCGATGTCGGTCGCTACACCTTC. Translated, it gives CASSDVGRYTF.

The rearrangement joins TRBV20-1 to TRBJ1-2; weak D call: TRBD1 (6 bases). CDR3 size: 12 residues. V gave up 5 bases and J gave up 5 bases, with 12 bases separating them. The germline gives CDR1 DFQATT, CDR2 SNEGSKA (reference sequence). CDR3 in amino acids: CSAQRGGYGYTF. The CDR3 nucleotides read TGCAGTGCTCAAAGGGGGGGGTATGGCTACACCTTC.

There are many counts of this clonotype. The J gene is TRBJ1-4, the V gene TRBV2, with D hard to call. The CDR3 runs to 13 residues. V was clipped by 6 bases and J by 3 bases, with 8 bases between them. Looked up from germline, CDR1 is SNHLY and CDR2 is FYNNEI. CDR3 sequence (DNA): TGTGCCAGCAGAGAACAGCCTAATGAAAAACTGTTTTTT. Translation: CASREQPNEKLFF.

This sequence joins TRBV11-2 and TRBJ2-3, with 9 bases fitting TRBD2. The CDR3 runs 17 residues. V trimming: 5 bases; J trimming: 6 bases; junction bases outside the gene matches: 15. Germline V gene sequence: CDR1 SGHAT, CDR2 FQNNGV. CDR3 protein: CASSPGPGRGGQDTQYF. DNA of the CDR3: TGTGCCAGCAGCCCAGGGCCCGGGCGGGGGGGCCAGGATACGCAGTATTTT.

This clonotype was counted many times. V and J are TRBV11-3 and TRBJ2-5; the match to TRBD2 covers 7 bases. The CDR3 runs to 16 residues. Losses at the gene ends were 3 bases for V and 1 base for J; bases not matched to a gene: 8. The germline V gene has CDR1 SGHNT and CDR2 YENEEA. The CDR3 sequence is CASSFSALAAQETQYF. In DNA, the CDR3 is TGTGCCAGCAGCTTCTCCGCTCTAGCGGCCCAAGAGACCCAGTACTTC.

The rearrangement uses TRBV18 and TRBJ2-7; D unclear. V shed 0 bases and J shed 2 bases, with 11 bases lying between them. The CDR3 is 15 amino acids. In germline, CDR1 is KGHSH, CDR2 LQKENI. The CDR3 coding sequence is TGTGCCAGCTCACCACCCATACAGACCACCTACGAGCAGTACTTC. Its translation is CASSPPIQTTYEQYF.

This clonotype showed up many times. The rearrangement links TRBV2 to TRBJ1-1; 8 nucleotides match TRBD1. Germline CDR1 and CDR2: SNHLY and FYNNEI. The CDR3 spans 15 residues. Trimming removed 2 bases from V and 5 bases from J; junction bases left unmatched: 7. CDR3 in amino acids: CASSEPHRGRTEAFF. CDR3 in DNA: TGTGCCAGCAGTGAACCGCACAGGGGGAGGACTGAAGCTTTCTTT. The variable domain in full, with the rest retrieved from reference TRBV2 and TRBJ1-1, is EPEVTQTPSHQVTQMGQEVILRCVPISNHLYFYWYRQILGQKVEFLVSFYNNEISEKSEIFDDQFSVERPDGSNFTLKIRSTKLEDSAMYFCASSEPHRGRTEAFFGQGTRLTVV.

This clonotype was counted a few times. This chain links TRBV10-3 with TRBJ2-2; possibly TRBD1 for D (6 bases). Germline CDR1 reads ENHRY; CDR2 reads SYGVKD. Between the trimmed V and J ends, which lost 9 bases and 4 bases, there was a span of 12 bases. CDR3 length: 13 residues. The CDR3 here is CAIAGAGTGELFF. For the CDR3, the DNA is TGTGCCATAGCAGGGGCGGGCACCGGGGAGCTGTTTTTT.

This clonotype turned up a few times. The chain recombines TRBV7-2 with TRBJ2-3; 8 bases are a match to TRBD1. The V gene's germline CDR1 is SGHTA and CDR2 FQGNSA. The CDR3 extends over 14 amino acids. The V and J ends lost 5 bases and 4 bases, in that order; junction bases with no gene match: 5. CDR3 in amino acids: CASSQGQAADTQYF. The CDR3 DNA reads as TGTGCCAGCAGCCAGGGACAGGCTGCAGATACGCAGTATTTT.

This clonotype has just a few counts. The chain couples TRBV19 to TRBJ2-2; TRBD2 matches 8 bases. This CDR3 comprises 15 residues. Germline CDR1 and CDR2: LNHDA and SQIVND (reference sequence). Trimming cost V 5 bases and J 2 bases; bases outside gene matches: 4. The CDR3 region has the DNA TGTGCCAGTAGTTTTAGCGGGGCAAACACCGGGGAGCTGTTTTTT. Its translation is CASSFSGANTGELFF.

Only a few counts were recorded for this clonotype. This sequence joins TRBV4-1 and TRBJ2-7; maybe TRBD2 (6 bases). Germline CDR1 reads MGHRA; CDR2 reads YSYEKL. With 2 bases removed from V and 4 bases from J, the gap between germline ends came to 18 bases. The CDR3 runs 16 residues. The CDR3 protein is CASSQHTPGREYEQYF. CDR3 coding DNA: TGCGCCAGCAGCCAACACACCCCCGGTCGGGAGTACGAGCAGTACTTC.

This clonotype came up many times. This rearrangement joins TRBV6-1 to TRBJ2-5; possible D gene TRBD1, 6 bases. Trimming cost V 1 base and J 3 bases, with 9 bases left between them. The length of the CDR3 is 14 residues. Germline CDR1 reads MNHNS; CDR2 reads SASEGT. In DNA, the CDR3 is TGTGCCAGCAGTGAAGAGTGGACAGAAGAGACCCAGTACTTC. This encodes CASSEEWTEETQYF.

The rearrangement links TRBV6-1 to TRBJ2-1, with TRBD1 matching 8 bases. The CDR3 runs 15 residues. The V gene's germline CDR1 is MNHNS and CDR2 SASEGT. The ends lost 5 bases at V and 5 bases at J; junction bases unmatched: 8. The CDR3 sequence: CASSLRDRYHNEQFF. The CDR3 DNA reads as TGTGCCAGCAGTCTCCGGGACAGGTACCACAATGAGCAGTTCTTC.

Ten or more counts support this clonotype. The V call is TRBV25-1, the J call TRBJ1-2; no definite D call. Germline CDR1 reads MGHDK; CDR2 reads SYGVNS. This CDR3 has 12 amino acids. Trimming removed 7 bases at V and 8 bases at J, with 14 bases between. The DNA of the CDR3 is TGTGCCAGCACTTTTGGTGTGCAAGGCTACACCTTC. As protein: CASTFGVQGYTF.

This clonotype was seen repeatedly, ten times or more. The chain links TRBV28 to TRBJ1-2; 7 nucleotides align to TRBD1. This CDR3 comprises 13 residues. The germline V gene has CDR1 MDHEN and CDR2 SYDVKM. V shed 5 bases and J 4 bases; nucleotides not matched to a gene: 4. The chain's CDR3 is CASSPRGGYGYTF. In nucleotides, the CDR3 is TGTGCCAGCAGTCCCAGGGGGGGCTATGGCTACACCTTC.

To note about this clonotype: The germline gene is not matched at one end of the junction; a read error may be the cause. The V and J genes are TRBV29-1 and TRBJ1-2; tentatively, D is TRBD1 (5 bases). CDR1 SQVTM and CDR2 ANQGSEA come from the germline V gene. CDR3 size: 17 residues. CDR3: CSVEEMGTRGDNHGYTF. The CDR3 DNA sequence: TGCAGCGTTGAAGAAATGGGGACTCGAGGGGATAACCATGGCTACACCTTC.

This clonotype occurred a few times. The rearrangement uses TRBV20-1 and TRBJ2-4, with TRBD2 matching 11 bases. The germline gives CDR1 DFQATT, CDR2 SNEGSKA (reference sequence). J was trimmed by 8 bases and V by 5 bases; bases with no gene match: 14. The length of the CDR3 is 16 residues. In DNA, the CDR3 is TGCAGTGCTCGCGGCATAGCGGGGGGGCCGGGGGACATTCAGTACTTC. It is translated as CSARGIAGGPGDIQYF.

This clonotype was detected ten times or more. This chain connects TRBV20-1 to TRBJ2-5, with D unclear. The germline gives CDR1 DFQATT, CDR2 SNEGSKA (reference sequence). The V end lost 0 bases, the J end lost 6 bases, and 14 bases lay between the germline ends. The CDR3 contains 14 residues. The CDR3 here is CSARDRSGDKTQYF. CDR3 nucleotide sequence: TGCAGTGCTAGAGATCGGAGTGGGGATAAGACCCAGTACTTC.

The chain employs TRBV4-1 and TRBJ1-5; D possibly corresponds to TRBD1 (5 bases). Deletions cut 0 bases from V and 10 bases from J, with 16 bases between. CDR1 and CDR2 from the germline V gene are MGHRA and YSYEKL. CDR3 length equals 15 residues. CDR3 loop: CASSQDEDNFQPQHF. DNA of the CDR3: TGCGCCAGCAGCCAAGATGAGGACAACTTCCAACCCCAGCATTTT.

The CDR3 region is CSAGSGLAGVEQFF. The CDR3 DNA reads as TGCAGTGCTGGGTCGGGACTAGCGGGAGTAGAGCAGTTCTTC. The gene calls are TRBV20-1 and TRBJ2-1; TRBD2 matches 14 bases. Germline V gene data show CDR1 as DFQATT and CDR2 as SNEGSKA (reference sequence). The junction had 7 bases not matched to a gene; V was cut back by 5 bases and J by 10 bases. The CDR3 totals 14 residues.

In this sample, this clonotype turned up a few times. The rearrangement uses TRBV7-9 and TRBJ2-7, with TRBD1 identical over 7 bases. The germline gives CDR1 SEHNR, CDR2 FQNEAQ (reference sequence). With 7 bases clipped from V and 3 bases from J, the junction kept 12 bases outside the gene matches. The CDR3 runs to 15 residues. In nucleotides, the CDR3 is TGTGCCAGCACGCTTTACACAGGGGACGACTACGAGCAGTACTTC. The encoded protein is CASTLYTGDDYEQYF. Combining the CDR3 with reference TRBV7-9 and TRBJ2-7 gives the whole variable domain DTGVSQNPRHKITKRGQNVTFRCDPISEHNRLYWYRQTLGQGPEFLTYFQNEAQLEKSRLLSDRFSAERPKGSFSTLEIQRTEQGDSAMYLCASTLYTGDDYEQYFGPGTRLTVT.

The chain joins TRBV2 to TRBJ2-4, with TRBD1 matching 8 bases. This CDR3 has 17 amino acids. After removal of 3 bases from V and 2 bases from J, the junction contained 9 bases not matched to a gene. Germline CDR1 and CDR2: SNHLY and FYNNEI. The CDR3 DNA sequence: TGTGCCAGCAGTGATATTCGGCAGGGGGCAACCAAAAACATTCAGTACTTC. It translates to CASSDIRQGATKNIQYF.